This T cell receptor beta chain is drawn from a study of blood T cell repertoires in COVID-19. Study summary: Both acute and convalescent COVID-19 samples were obtained from the United States, Italy and Spain. The cDNA or gDNA used as material had been derived from T cells, B-cell-depleted T cells, or PBMCs.

The CDR3 extends over 15 amino acids. V was shortened by 3 bases and J by 5 bases, with 16 bases between the two germline ends. Germline V gene lookup returns CDR1 WSHSY and CDR2 SAAADI. Authors' data handling: Reference gene primer amplification gave nucleated cell count estimates. Here immunoSEQ multiplex PCR was the method, and the copy in TCRdb shows in-frame clones only, minus some. The DNA gave D and trimming, while V, J and clone size come from that table. Among just under 95,000 clones listed, 75% to 90% were seen once. This chain links TRBV10-2 with TRBJ1-1; D is unresolved. This clonotype was sampled from a human donor in a cohort sampled during active COVID-19. Sequenced material: peripheral blood. CDR3 residues: CASSERVEGTTEAFF. CDR3 in DNA: TGCGCCAGCAGTGAAAGGGTTGAGGGAACAACTGAAGCTTTCTTT.